This is a list of T cell receptor beta chains from one sample in a study of cytomegalovirus exposure and HLA in healthy donors. Data came from immunoSEQ multiplex PCR; TCRdb stores just in-frame clones and leaves some out. The table includes 120,000 or so clones, around 84% detected once. The sequenced sample was PBMCs. Receptor source: a woman in her 40s in good health and CMV-seronegative. CDR3s leave out the opening cysteine and the closing phenylalanine or tryptophan.

TRBV19	TRBJ1-2	ASRQGNYGYT
TRBV6-1	TRBJ1-4	ASSEHGTE
TRBV5-5	TRBJ1-1	ATSAGGDTEAF
TRBV11-2	TRBJ2-1	ASSLTTGLFNEQF
TRBV6-1	TRBJ2-2	ASIMGQQTGELF
TRBV2	TRBJ2-1	ASRPAGGGEQF
TRBV10-2	TRBJ1-5	ASSESASNQPQH
TRBV7-2	TRBJ1-5	ASSYRGNQPQH
TRBV4-3	TRBJ1-3	ASSQDASSGNTIY
TRBV10-2	TRBJ2-7	ASKTGLAGGRWQY
TRBV21-1	TRBJ2-7	ASSRRLYRWRGSSYEQY
TRBV19	TRBJ2-3	ASSPGTSEDTQY
TRBV5-4	TRBJ1-1	ASSQHSGGTEAF
TRBV5-1	TRBJ2-6	ASRGGSTGANVLT
TRBV4-1	TRBJ2-7	ASSQVSTGGLREQY
TRBV5-6	TRBJ2-2	ASSSRFREGPPGELF
TRBV19	TRBJ2-1	ASSIATRGLVGNEQF
TRBV28	TRBJ1-2	ASSRPRGPRAYT
TRBV10-3	TRBJ2-5	AITPNGETQY
TRBV2	TRBJ1-6	ASSEFSSGSYNSPLH
TRBV7-2	TRBJ1-5	ASRILVSGVSNQPQH
TRBV15	TRBJ2-4	ATSREAGTGGGIQY
TRBV28	TRBJ2-3	ASLQPGTGDTDTQY
TRBV18	TRBJ2-7	ASSPVARRTYEQY
TRBV28	TRBJ2-6	ASTPRRDFPSGANVLT
TRBV5-3	TRBJ1-1	ARSPSGHPNTEAF
TRBV7-2	TRBJ1-1	ASSLASGGSTEAF
TRBV18	TRBJ2-1	ASSPASGGYNEQF
TRBV19	TRBJ2-1	ASSKLADFYNEQF
TRBV2	TRBJ2-5	ASKPSDEETQY
TRBV5-1	TRBJ2-5	ASTYQTSGQETQY
TRBV7-3	TRBJ2-1	ASSLHPGGSYNEQF
TRBV28	TRBJ2-1	ASSLEGQPYNEQF
TRBV15	TRBJ1-5	ATSRGGTGGIIAQH
TRBV7-7	TRBJ2-2	ASSTSQGAGELF
TRBV6-6	TRBJ2-1	ASSYSKAGWQF
TRBV10-3	TRBJ2-3	AISDKRPTDTQY
TRBV19	TRBJ1-3	ATRQVSGNTIY
TRBV7-9	TRBJ2-5	APTRSAGYKETQY
TRBV5-1	TRBJ2-7	ASRPGTGAYEQY
TRBV18	TRBJ2-1	ASSLRGTGQFYNEQF
TRBV7-9	TRBJ2-2	ASSFQTGGNTGELF
TRBV7-2	TRBJ1-2	ASSPPGLGYGYT
TRBV7-2	TRBJ2-5	ASRVTSGGPQETQY
TRBV6-1	TRBJ1-1	ASSFGENTEAF
TRBV6-6	TRBJ2-7	ASSYRGGPGSYEQY
TRBV19	TRBJ2-2	ASIGVRENTGELF
TRBV7-9	TRBJ2-1	ASRRLAGGGNEQF
TRBV18	TRBJ1-2	ASSRTRTTDGYT
TRBV4-2	TRBJ1-3	ASSPTPGAGNTIY
TRBV18	TRBJ1-2	ASSPGQDGYT
TRBV2	TRBJ1-2	ASRRGWTGGQGGYT
TRBV6-5	TRBJ1-2	ASSRQGVDYT
TRBV4-2	TRBJ2-2	ASSLSGLAGETGELF
TRBV7-9	TRBJ2-2	ASSLPARPDGELF
TRBV7-9	TRBJ1-4	SSSSDDLFGREKLF
TRBV2	TRBJ2-1	ASSAFNEQF
TRBV5-4	TRBJ1-3	ASSKDRTTGNTIY